These T cell receptor beta chains were read from a single sample in a study of T cells expressing NK-cell markers. TCRdb reanalyzed the 5' RACE reads and collapses them to one entry per CDR3 protein, without DNA. The listing contains 500,000 to 600,000 distinct CDR3 sequences. What was sequenced was blood T cells: a sorted CD56 or NKG2C T cell subset, CD4+ or CD8+ T cells, or bulk PBMC T cells (not recorded which). These receptor sequences come from a man younger than 30 in good health. Both conserved end residues are part of each CDR3.

V	J	CDR3
TRBV3-1	TRBJ2-1	CASSRGSGANYNEQFF
TRBV10-1	TRBJ2-1	CASSESVQGEQFF
TRBV29-1	TRBJ1-2	CSVDLDSRGYTF
TRBV29-1	TRBJ2-1	CSVEWREVGDEQFF
TRBV6-4	TRBJ2-3	CASSKGLAETDTQYF
TRBV29-1	TRBJ2-1	CSVEALLDGRAAYNEQFF
TRBV6-2/TRBV6-3	TRBJ1-1	CASSYSAGQNTEAFF
TRBV25-1	TRBJ2-1	CASSYRDVFVYNEQFF
TRBV27	TRBJ2-5	CASSNKRETQYF
TRBV4-3	TRBJ2-3	CASSQTGASTDTQYF
TRBV12-3/TRBV12-4	TRBJ2-5	CASSPGTGGIETQYF
TRBV7-9	TRBJ1-5	CASSLDGGPQHF
TRBV20-1	TRBJ2-3	CSAIPSGRAGDTQYF
TRBV4-2	TRBJ2-4	CASSQVGAIAGGLAKNIQYF
TRBV4-3	TRBJ2-7	CASSQTGTGTGQLEQYF
TRBV2	TRBJ2-3	CASRRASSTDTQYF
TRBV20-1	TRBJ2-7	CSARGALAGGPYEQYF
TRBV5-1	TRBJ1-4	CASSFSTGTEKLFF
TRBV5-6	TRBJ2-1	CASSLVVVPEPGQFF
TRBV12-3/TRBV12-4	TRBJ2-3	CASSLPGTRRDTQYF
TRBV7-2	TRBJ2-5	CASIKDRGQETQYF
TRBV12-3/TRBV12-4	TRBJ1-1	CASSDTGGRVSFF
TRBV9	TRBJ2-3	CASSVGANEFPTDTQYF
TRBV5-1	TRBJ1-1	CASSLARSGGLTEAFF
TRBV20-1	TRBJ2-7	CSAPRPGGNYEQYF
TRBV20-1	TRBJ1-6	CSARGGSSPLHF
TRBV14	TRBJ2-5	CASSLLDIMETQYF
TRBV5-6	TRBJ2-3	CASSGEGAVADTQYF
TRBV24-1	TRBJ2-1	CATSEVSGRYNYNEQFF
TRBV29-1	TRBJ1-2	CSVSQGGWGYTF
TRBV11-2	TRBJ1-3	CASSPPGRGNTIYF
TRBV5-1	TRBJ2-3	CASTPSRDTDTQYF
TRBV28	TRBJ2-3	CASSFGTVRLGGTDTQYF
TRBV7-2	TRBJ2-2	CASSSPVGGRASGELFF
TRBV12-3/TRBV12-4	TRBJ1-1	CASRPTGRMNTEAFF
TRBV6-1	TRBJ2-5	CASRDTPSVGTQYF
TRBV5-4	TRBJ2-7	CASSRDTDSYEQYF
TRBV20-1	TRBJ2-3	CSARAGMSEGDPFDSTDTQYF